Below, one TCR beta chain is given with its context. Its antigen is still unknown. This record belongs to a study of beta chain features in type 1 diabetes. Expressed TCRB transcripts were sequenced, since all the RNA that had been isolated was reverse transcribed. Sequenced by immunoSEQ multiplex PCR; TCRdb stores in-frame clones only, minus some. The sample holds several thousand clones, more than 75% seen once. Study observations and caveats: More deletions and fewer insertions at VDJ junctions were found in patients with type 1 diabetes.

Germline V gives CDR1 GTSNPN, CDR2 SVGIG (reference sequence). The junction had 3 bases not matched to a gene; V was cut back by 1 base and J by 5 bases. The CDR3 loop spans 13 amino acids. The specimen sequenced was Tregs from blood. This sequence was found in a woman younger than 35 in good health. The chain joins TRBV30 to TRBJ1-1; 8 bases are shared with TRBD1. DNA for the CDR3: TGTGCCTGGAGTGGACAGGGGTTTACTGAAGCTTTCTTT. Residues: CAWSGQGFTEAFF.